This record concerns one TCR beta chain sequence. Its specificity is not known. The V gene's germline CDR1 is SGHVS and CDR2 FQNEAQ. The germline V and J ends were trimmed by 10 bases and 12 bases, with 22 bases remaining between them. The CDR3 length is 13 residues. This entry belongs to a study of a mutant IDH1 vaccine in newly diagnosed glioma. Assay used: immunoSEQ multiplex PCR; TCRdb lists only in-frame clones, some missing. This sample has roughly 42,000 clones, with approximately 83% found just once. Study observations and caveats: Of all patients, about 93% showed vaccine-induced immune responses.

Time point meaning: week 5, during vaccination. Doses consisted of 300 ug of mutant IDH1 20-mer peptide each, paired with topical imiquimod. This rearrangement joins TRBV7-8 to TRBJ2-1; no clear D gene. This TCR was sampled from a man aged 40-49 years with glioma. Here the sequenced sample was PBMCs, taken from a glioma patient whose treatment included an IDH1 peptide vaccine. CDR3 in DNA: TGTGCCACAATTGAGTGGGCAGCCTCGGGGCAGTTCTTC. Its protein is CATIEWAASGQFF.